The present T cell receptor (beta chain) was sequenced within a study of vaccination and CD4 T cells after COVID-19 (dated by TCRdb to between 2021 and 2022). About the study as a whole: SARS-CoV-2 positivity had been established in the convalescent patients by nasal swab PCR, and mild disease was recorded in several of these patients and severe disease in one. Six males and four females were included in the convalescent cohort, with two Hispanic individuals, seven Caucasians, two Asians and one multiracial person represented. Participants received two doses of either the Pfizer-BioNTech BNT162b2 vaccine (n=8) or the Moderna mRNA-1273 vaccine (n=2). Post-COVID blood samples from convalescent patients were collected a median of about 100 days after diagnosis, with a range of 35 to 161 days. Post-vaccine blood samples were taken a median of 72 days after the second vaccine dose, with a range of roughly 14 to 250 days. Culture stimuli were overlapping spike peptide pools from SARS-CoV-2 and from the common cold coronaviruses HCoV-NL63, HCoV-OC43 and HCoV-229E. Control cultures used a CEFX viral epitope pool as positive control, an HIV-1 Nef peptide pool as negative control, or no peptide. The spike-specific CD4+ TCR repertoire was compared before and after mRNA vaccination in 10 COVID-19 convalescent patients and a handful of infection-naive healthy vaccine recipients. The paper's findings and limits, for the study overall: Only a relatively small number of convalescent patients were included in the study, and early timepoints following natural infection were not analyzed. Among convalescent patients, a median about 90% of the SARS-CoV-2-reactive clones seen after vaccination appeared only after vaccination, which suggests priming specific to the vaccine. Although the median number of SARS-CoV-2-reactive clonotypes went up from fewer than 25 after infection to around 40 after vaccination, the increase was not significant. In convalescent patients, nearly all vaccine-specific clones (304 of 307) were found to be mono-reactive for SARS-CoV-2 spike rather than cross-reactive with common cold coronaviruses.

Its CDR3 holds 15 amino acids, cysteine through phenylalanine. The entry retains the CDR3 DNA only, 45 bases that are in frame from base 1. Via the germline V gene, CDR1 is MNHNS and CDR2 SASEGT. Trimmed from V: 5 bases; trimmed from J: 5 bases; junction bases lacking a gene match: 11. The sample's treatment or condition label, decoded: roughly 10-day PBMC culture with coronavirus spike peptide pools or control peptides (ViraFEST assay). To expand antigen-specific T cells with peptide pools and then pick out the expanded clonotypes through TCR sequencing, the study relied on the ViraFEST assay. The positive SARS-CoV-2 PCR tests of the convalescent patients were dated from March to December 2020, before the Alpha, Beta and Delta variants emerged in the United States. Each well held about 1.8 million PBMCs cultured with approximately 10 ug/ml peptide pools in IMDM containing approximately 4.8% human AB serum and 7.5 to 10 IU/ml IL-2. On days 3 and 7, half of the culture medium was replaced with fresh IL-2-containing medium. CD4+ T cells were isolated after roughly 10 days of culture through negative selection using the EasySep CD4+ T cell isolation kit. PBMCs were separated from whole blood using Ficoll-Paque Plus gradient centrifugation and then either used fresh or cryopreserved at -140C. In general, triplicate wells were set up for every culture condition.

This clonotype was picked up a small number of times. Its antigen remains undetermined. No qualities accompany the bases; no much larger clone lies one base away. Library method: PCR. DNA from cultured CD4+ T cells underwent TCR sequencing with the Oncomine TCR Beta short-read assay at the Johns Hopkins FTIC core. The QIAamp micro DNA kit was used to extract genomic DNA from the cultured CD4+ T cells. Oncomine TCR Beta libraries from cultured CD4+ T cells were pooled with unique dual indexes and sequenced on an Illumina iSeq 100. Processing in the source paper ran as follows. Non-productive sequences were removed, and CDR3s that did not start with C, did not end with F or W, or were shorter than 7 amino acids were discarded. The MANAFEST web application identified antigen-specific clonotypes by comparing peptide-stimulated wells against reference wells and other culture wells. To be called positive, a clone needed an FDR below 0.05, an odds ratio above 5, and a productive frequency above 0.1% in at least two of three replicate wells. A clonotype counted as cross-reactive if it showed significant expansion both in the SARS-CoV-2 spike wells and in at least one common cold coronavirus spike condition. Using R version 3.6.1, CDR3 homology was evaluated through Levenshtein distances (stringdist) along with unrooted phylogenetic trees (ape). TCRdb passed the public sequencing reads through fastp at Q25 and MiXCR, retaining productive beta sequences. Identical CDR3 protein sequences are pooled into one entry, listed with their most common genes and DNA. The V and J calls, along with clone size, are taken from TCRdb and not from the paper's own processing. For this sample the table gives some 11,000 distinct CDR3 sequences, of which over 25% were detected only once. Approximately 13% of the sample rests with the top ten.

The sequence links TRBV6-1 to TRBJ1-1, with TRBD1 matching 7 junction bases. The sequencing used CD4+ T cells from blood, cultured in vitro, collected after SARS-CoV-2 vaccination. The sequence came from a human donor who had recovered from COVID-19. The CDR3 protein sequence reads: CASSPRQGHETEAFF. The nucleotides read TGTGCCAGCAGTCCCCGACAGGGCCATGAAACTGAAGCTTTCTTT.